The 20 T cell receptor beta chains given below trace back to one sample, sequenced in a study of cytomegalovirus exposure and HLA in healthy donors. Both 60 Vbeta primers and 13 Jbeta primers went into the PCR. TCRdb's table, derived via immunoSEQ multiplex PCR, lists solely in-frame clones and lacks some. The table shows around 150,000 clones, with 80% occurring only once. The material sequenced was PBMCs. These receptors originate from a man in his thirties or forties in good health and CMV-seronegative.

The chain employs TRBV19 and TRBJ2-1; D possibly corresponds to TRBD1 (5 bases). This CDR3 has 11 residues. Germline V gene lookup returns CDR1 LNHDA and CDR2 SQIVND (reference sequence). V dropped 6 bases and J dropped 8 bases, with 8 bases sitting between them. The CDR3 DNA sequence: TGTGCCAGTAGGGAAGGGGATGAGCAGTTCTTC. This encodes CASREGDEQFF.

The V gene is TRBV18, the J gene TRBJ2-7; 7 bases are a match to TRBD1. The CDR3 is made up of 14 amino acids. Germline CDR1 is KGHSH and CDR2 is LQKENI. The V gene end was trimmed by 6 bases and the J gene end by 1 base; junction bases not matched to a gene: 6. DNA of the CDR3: TGTGCCAGCTCGCCCGGACAGGCGTCCTACGAGCAGTACTTC. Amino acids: CASSPGQASYEQYF.

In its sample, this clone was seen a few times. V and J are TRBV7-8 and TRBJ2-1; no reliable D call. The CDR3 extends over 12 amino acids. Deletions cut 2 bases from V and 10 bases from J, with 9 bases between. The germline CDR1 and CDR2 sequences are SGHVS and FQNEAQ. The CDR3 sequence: CASSLLDHEQFF. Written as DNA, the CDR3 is TGTGCCAGCAGCTTACTAGACCACGAGCAGTTCTTC.

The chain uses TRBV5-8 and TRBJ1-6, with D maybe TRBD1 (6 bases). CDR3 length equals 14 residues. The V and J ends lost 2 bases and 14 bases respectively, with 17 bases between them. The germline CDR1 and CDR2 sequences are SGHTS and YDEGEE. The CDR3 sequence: CASSLRTAMGSLHF. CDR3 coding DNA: TGTGCCAGCAGCTTAAGGACAGCCATGGGGTCCCTCCACTTT. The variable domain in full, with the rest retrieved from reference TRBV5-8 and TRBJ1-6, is EAGVTQSPTHLIKTRGQQATLRCSPISGHTSVYWYQQALGLGLQFLLWYDEGEERNRGNFPPRFSGRQFPNYSSELNVNALELEDSALYLCASSLRTAMGSLHFGNGTRLTVT.

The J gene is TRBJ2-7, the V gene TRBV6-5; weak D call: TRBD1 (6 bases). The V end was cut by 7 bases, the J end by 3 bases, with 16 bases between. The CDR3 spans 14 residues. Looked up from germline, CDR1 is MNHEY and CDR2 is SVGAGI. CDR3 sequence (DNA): TGTGCCAGCACCCGATCGCAGGGGTACTACGAGCAGTACTTC. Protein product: CASTRSQGYYEQYF.

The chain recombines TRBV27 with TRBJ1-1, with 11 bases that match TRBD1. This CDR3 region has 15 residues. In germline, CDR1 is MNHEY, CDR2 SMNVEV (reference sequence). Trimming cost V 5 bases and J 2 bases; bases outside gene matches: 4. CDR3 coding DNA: TGTGCCAGCAGTGTAGGGACAGGGGGAAACACTGAAGCTTTCTTT. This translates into CASSVGTGGNTEAFF.

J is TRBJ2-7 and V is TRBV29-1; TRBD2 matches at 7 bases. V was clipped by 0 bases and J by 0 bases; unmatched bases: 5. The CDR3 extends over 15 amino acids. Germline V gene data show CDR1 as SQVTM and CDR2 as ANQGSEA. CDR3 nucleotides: TGCAGCGTTGAAGATCGAGGCGGGGGCTCCTACGAGCAGTACTTC. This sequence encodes CSVEDRGGGSYEQYF.

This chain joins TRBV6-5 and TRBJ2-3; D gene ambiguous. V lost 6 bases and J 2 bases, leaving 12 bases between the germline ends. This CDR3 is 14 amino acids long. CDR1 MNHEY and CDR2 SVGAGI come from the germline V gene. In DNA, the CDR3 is TGTGCCAGCAGCCAAGACTCTTACACAGATACGCAGTATTTT. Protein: CASSQDSYTDTQYF.

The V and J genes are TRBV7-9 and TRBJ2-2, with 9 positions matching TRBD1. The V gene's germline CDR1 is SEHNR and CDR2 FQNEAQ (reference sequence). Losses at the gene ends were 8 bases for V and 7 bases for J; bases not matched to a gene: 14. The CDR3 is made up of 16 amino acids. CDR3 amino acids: CASQGPFPDRGGELFF. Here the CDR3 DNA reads TGTGCCAGCCAAGGCCCCTTCCCGGACAGGGGCGGGGAGCTGTTTTTT.

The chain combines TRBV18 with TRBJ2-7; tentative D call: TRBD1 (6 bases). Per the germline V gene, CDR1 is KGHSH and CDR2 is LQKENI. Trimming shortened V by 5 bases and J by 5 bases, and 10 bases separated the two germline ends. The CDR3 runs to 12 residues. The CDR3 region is CASSSNRDEQYF. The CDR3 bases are TGTGCCAGCTCATCCAACAGGGACGAGCAGTACTTC.

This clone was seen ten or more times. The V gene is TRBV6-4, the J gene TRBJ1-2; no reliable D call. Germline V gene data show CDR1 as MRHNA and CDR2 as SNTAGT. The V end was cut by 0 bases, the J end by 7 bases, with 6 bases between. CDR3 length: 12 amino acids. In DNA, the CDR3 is TGTGCCAGCAGTGACTCTCAGTTTGGCTACACCTTC. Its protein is CASSDSQFGYTF.

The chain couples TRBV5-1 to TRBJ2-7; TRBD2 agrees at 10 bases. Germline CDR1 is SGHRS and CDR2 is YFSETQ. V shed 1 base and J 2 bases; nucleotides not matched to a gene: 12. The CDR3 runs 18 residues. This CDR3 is CASSLHRASSGGTYEQYF. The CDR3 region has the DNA TGCGCCAGCAGCTTGCACAGGGCCTCTAGCGGGGGAACCTACGAGCAGTACTTC.

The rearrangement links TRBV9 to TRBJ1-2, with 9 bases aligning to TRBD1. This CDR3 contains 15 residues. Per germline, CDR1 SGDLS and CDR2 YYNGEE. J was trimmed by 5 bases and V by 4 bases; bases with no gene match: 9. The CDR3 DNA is TGTGCCAGCAGCTTCACAGGGGGCGACTGGTATGGCTACACCTTC. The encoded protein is CASSFTGGDWYGYTF. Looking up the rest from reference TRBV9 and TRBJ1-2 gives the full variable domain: DSGVTQTPKHLITATGQRVTLRCSPRSGDLSVYWYQQSLDQGLQFLIQYYNGEERAKGNILERFSAQQFPDLHSELNLSSLELGDSALYFCASSFTGGDWYGYTFGSGTRLTVV.

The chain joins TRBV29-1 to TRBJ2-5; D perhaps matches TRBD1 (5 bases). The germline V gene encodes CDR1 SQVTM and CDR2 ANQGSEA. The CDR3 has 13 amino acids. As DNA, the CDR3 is TGCAGTTTCAGGGCAGCACCCCAAGAGACCCAGTACTTC. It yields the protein CSFRAAPQETQYF.

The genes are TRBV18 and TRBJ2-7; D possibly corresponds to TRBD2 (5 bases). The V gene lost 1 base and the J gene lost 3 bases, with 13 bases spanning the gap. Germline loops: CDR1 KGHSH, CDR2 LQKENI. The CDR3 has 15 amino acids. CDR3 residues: CASSPQRGSFYEQYF. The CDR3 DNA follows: TGTGCCAGCTCACCACAACGAGGGAGCTTCTACGAGCAGTACTTC.

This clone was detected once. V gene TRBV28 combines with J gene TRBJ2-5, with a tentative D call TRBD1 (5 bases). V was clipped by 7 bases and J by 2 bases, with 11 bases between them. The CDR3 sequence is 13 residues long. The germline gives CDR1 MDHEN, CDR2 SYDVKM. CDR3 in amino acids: CASISGLQETQYF. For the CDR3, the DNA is TGTGCCAGCATTTCAGGGTTACAAGAGACCCAGTACTTC.

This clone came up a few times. The CDR3 nucleotides read TGTGCCAGCAGTGAAGCCCAGATTAGCAATCAGCCCCAGCATTTT. Translating it yields CASSEAQISNQPQHF. The chain recombines TRBV6-1 with TRBJ1-5; D call uncertain. Trimming shortened V by 0 bases and J by 0 bases, and 6 bases separated the two germline ends. Germline CDR1 is MNHNS and CDR2 is SASEGT. CDR3 length: 15 residues.

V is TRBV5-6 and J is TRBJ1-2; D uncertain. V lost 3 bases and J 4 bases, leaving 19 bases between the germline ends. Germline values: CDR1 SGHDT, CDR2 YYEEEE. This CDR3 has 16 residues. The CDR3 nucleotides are TGTGCCAGCAGCTGGCGGCAGGACTTTTCCTCCTATGGCTACACCTTC. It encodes CASSWRQDFSSYGYTF. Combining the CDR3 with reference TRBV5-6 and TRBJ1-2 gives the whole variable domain DAGVTQSPTHLIKTRGQQVTLRCSPKSGHDTVSWYQQALGQGPQFIFQYYEEEERQRGNFPDRFSGHQFPNYSSELNVNALLLGDSALYLCASSWRQDFSSYGYTFGSGTRLTVV.

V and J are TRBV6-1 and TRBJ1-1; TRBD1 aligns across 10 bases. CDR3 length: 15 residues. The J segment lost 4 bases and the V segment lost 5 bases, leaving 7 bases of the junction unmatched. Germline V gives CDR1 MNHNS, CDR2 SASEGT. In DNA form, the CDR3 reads TGTGCCAGCAGTAAGACAGGGGGCGAGGGCACTGAAGCTTTCTTT. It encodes CASSKTGGEGTEAFF.

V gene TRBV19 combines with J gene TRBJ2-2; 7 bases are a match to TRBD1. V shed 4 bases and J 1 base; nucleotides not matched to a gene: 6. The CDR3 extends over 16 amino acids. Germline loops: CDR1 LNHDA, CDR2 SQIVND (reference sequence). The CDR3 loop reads CASSNSGTVNTGELFF. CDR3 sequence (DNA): TGTGCCAGTAGTAATTCCGGGACAGTGAACACCGGGGAGCTGTTTTTT.